The 5 T cell receptor beta chains presented below share a single source sample, sequenced in a study of control samples from healthy donors and cancer patients. The assay was immunoSEQ multiplex PCR, and TCRdb's table has in-frame clones only and misses some. Of over 150,000 clones listed, 90% to 95% are singletons. The sequenced sample was blood. These receptors originate from a man aged 18 to 30 in good health.

The chain uses TRBV14 and TRBJ2-2; 7 bases fit TRBD2. This CDR3 region has 17 residues. Germline V lookup: CDR1 SGHDN, CDR2 FVKESK. V was clipped by 0 bases and J by 1 base; unmatched bases: 5. CDR3 loop: CASSQERGRGNTGELFF. The CDR3 coding sequence is TGTGCCAGCAGCCAAGAACGGGGGAGGGGGAACACCGGGGAGCTGTTTTTT.

V and J are TRBV24-1 and TRBJ2-5, with D perhaps matching TRBD2 (5 bases). The germline V and J ends were trimmed by 3 bases and 2 bases, with 9 bases remaining between them. Germline loops: CDR1 KGHDR, CDR2 SFDVKD. The CDR3 totals 14 residues. The CDR3 reads CATSDRRAQETQYF. The CDR3 nucleotides are TGTGCCACCAGTGATCGGCGGGCGCAAGAGACCCAGTACTTC.

The chain uses TRBV4-1 and TRBJ1-5; weak D call: TRBD1 (6 bases). The germline CDR1 and CDR2 sequences are MGHRA and YSYEKL. V was cut by 1 base and J by 5 bases, with 18 bases left in between. This CDR3 spans 17 amino acids. The CDR3 DNA sequence: TGCGCCAGCAGCCAAGTTCGAGGGCAGGGGCCTTATCAGCCCCAGCATTTT. Translation gives CASSQVRGQGPYQPQHF.

This clone appeared a few times. This sequence joins TRBV3-1 (or the pseudogene TRBV3-2) and TRBJ2-7, with D perhaps TRBD1 (6 bases). The CDR3 loop spans 18 amino acids. V lost 4 bases to trimming and J lost 0 bases, with 22 bases between them. Germline V CDR1 and CDR2: LGHDT, YNNKEL (reference sequence). The CDR3 spells CASSPDTYGTMFSYEQYF. The CDR3 DNA sequence: TGTGCCAGCAGCCCAGACACTTACGGGACAATGTTCTCCTACGAGCAGTACTTC.

The rearrangement links TRBV6-5 to TRBJ1-1, with TRBD1 as a possible D gene (6 bases). The V gene lost 2 bases and the J gene lost 0 bases, with 10 bases spanning the gap. The CDR3 is 15 residues long. Germline assignment: CDR1 MNHEY and CDR2 SVGAGI. The CDR3 DNA sequence: TGTGCCAGCAGTTACGGGACACCGTTGAACACTGAAGCTTTCTTT. Translating gives CASSYGTPLNTEAFF.